The entry below describes one T cell receptor (beta chain). This sample is drawn from a study of blood T cell repertoires in COVID-19. With 3 bases clipped from V and 8 bases from J, the junction kept 3 bases outside the gene matches. CDR3 length equals 12 residues. In germline, CDR1 is LNHDA, CDR2 SQIVND (reference sequence). As originally analysed: How many nucleated cells were present was estimated from reference gene primer amplification. Libraries were prepared by immunoSEQ multiplex PCR; TCRdb keeps only in-frame clonotypes and omits some of them. The V and J calls and the clone size are those of that table, but D and trimming were determined from the DNA. The sample includes approximately 66,000 clones, 70% to 90% of them seen just once.

Sequenced input: peripheral blood. This clonotype was obtained from a human donor with active COVID-19. The donor label of this sample is uncertain. The chain employs TRBV19 and TRBJ1-2; TRBD1 matches at 7 bases. Here the CDR3 DNA reads TGTGCCAGTAGTATGACAGGGCGAGGCTACACCTTC. Translated: CASSMTGRGYTF. Full variable domain (remainder filled in from reference TRBV19 and TRBJ1-2): DGGITQSPKYLFRKEGQNVTLSCEQNLNHDAMYWYRQDPGQGLRLIYYSQIVNDFQKGDIAEGYSVSREKKESFPLTVTSAQKNPTAFYLCASSMTGRGYTFGSGTRLTVV.